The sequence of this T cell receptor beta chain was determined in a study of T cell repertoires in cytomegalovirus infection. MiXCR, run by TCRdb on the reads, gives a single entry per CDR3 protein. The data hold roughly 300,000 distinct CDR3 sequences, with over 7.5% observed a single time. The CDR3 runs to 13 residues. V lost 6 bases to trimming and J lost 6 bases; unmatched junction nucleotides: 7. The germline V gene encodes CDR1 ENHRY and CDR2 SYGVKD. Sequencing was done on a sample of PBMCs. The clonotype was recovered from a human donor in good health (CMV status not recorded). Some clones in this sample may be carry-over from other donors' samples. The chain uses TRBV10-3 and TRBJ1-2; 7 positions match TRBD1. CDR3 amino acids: CAIRLGGDDGYTF. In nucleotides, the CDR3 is TGTGCCATCAGGCTAGGGGGCGACGATGGCTACACCTTC.